These T cell receptor beta chains were read from a single sample in a study of metastatic and nonmetastatic thyroid tumors. TCRdb used MiXCR to call clones anew from the PCR reads. The data show 30,000 to 35,000 clones, with 20% to 25% seen just once and 3% held by the top ten. Sequencing was performed on tumor tissue. Receptor source: a male donor with papillary thyroid cancer or a benign thyroid nodule (not recorded which). Some clones in this sample may be carry-over from other donors' samples. Each CDR3 is given with its conserved first and last residue. A D gene is named only where the DNA matches it firmly. Only some rows state a clone size, as once, few, many or a class for expanded clones.

.	TRBJ2-7	TRBV11-2	.	TGTGCCAGCAGTCCCTACCGGGACAATGGACTTCCAAGGAACGAGCAGTACTTC	CASSPYRDNGLPRNEQYF
.	TRBJ2-7	TRBV7-6	many	TGTGCCAGCAGCTTAGAGGTCCTAGGAGGGGGCTCGGACGAGCAGTACTTC	CASSLEVLGGGSDEQYF
.	TRBJ1-1	TRBV7-8	.	TGTGCCAGCAGCTTATTTGCTATGAACACTGAAGCTTTCTTT	CASSLFAMNTEAFF
.	TRBJ2-7	TRBV18	few	TGTGCCAGCTCTACATGGGTCCCCTACGAGCAGTACTTC	CASSTWVPYEQYF
.	TRBJ2-7	TRBV6-6	medium-sized	TGTGCCAGCAGTTACTTCCAACGCTCCTACGAGCAGTACTTC	CASSYFQRSYEQYF
TRBD1	TRBJ1-2	TRBV28	few	TGTGCCAGCAGTTACGGGATCAGGGACAGGGGTCCCATGGGCTATGGCTACACCTTC	CASSYGIRDRGPMGYGYTF
TRBD1	TRBJ2-3	TRBV12-3/TRBV12-4	few	TGTGCCAGCAGTTTCAGGACAGGGGTGGTCACAGATACGCAGTATTTT	CASSFRTGVVTDTQYF
TRBD2	TRBJ2-2	TRBV6-2/TRBV6-3	medium-sized	TGTGCCAGCAGTTACAACCTAGCGGGTGACAACACCGGGGAGCTGTTTTTT	CASSYNLAGDNTGELFF
TRBD1	TRBJ1-2	TRBV7-9	many	TGTGCCAGCAGCTACGGGGACAGCTTCTATGGCTACACCTTC	CASSYGDSFYGYTF
.	TRBJ2-7	TRBV5-1	many	TGCGCCAGCAGCTTGGTCGGGAACGAGCAGTACTTC	CASSLVGNEQYF
.	TRBJ1-4	TRBV18	many	TGTGCCAGCTCACCGTGGGCCCTCCAGCCTGAAAAACTGTTTTTT	CASSPWALQPEKLFF